This TCR beta chain stems from a study of blood T cell repertoires in COVID-19. Study context: Sites across the United States, Italy and Spain contributed samples from acute and convalescent COVID-19. From T cells, B-cell-depleted T cells, or PBMCs came the material, which was cDNA or gDNA.

This CDR3 has 14 amino acids. The V end was cut by 9 bases, the J end by 0 bases, with 14 bases between. The V gene's germline CDR1 is SGHAT and CDR2 FQNNGV. Original processing methods: Amplification with reference gene primers provided the estimates of nucleated cell counts. Assay: immunoSEQ multiplex PCR; the TCRdb copy retains only in-frame clones and omits some. Clone size and V and J calls were adopted from that table, with D and trimming inferred from the DNA. The data contain hundreds of thousands of clones, approximately 86% of them seen just once; the ten biggest clones take up 0.55% to 0.75%.

The TCR sequence derives from a middle-aged man with acute or convalescent COVID-19. The chain has TRBV11-2 and TRBJ1-1; weak D call: TRBD1 (5 bases). Sequencing was carried out using peripheral blood. DNA of the CDR3: TGTGCCAGTTTACCCACAGGAATGAACACTGAAGCTTTCTTT. As protein: CASLPTGMNTEAFF. Drawing the rest from reference TRBV11-2 and TRBJ1-1, the complete variable domain is EAGVAQSPRYKIIEKRQSVAFWCNPISGHATLYWYQQILGQGPKLLIQFQNNGVVDDSQLPKDRFSAERLKGVDSTLKIQPAKLEDSAVYLCASLPTGMNTEAFFGQGTRLTVV.